Below are 9 T cell receptor beta chains sequenced from a single sample in a study of shared T cell receptors in the human thymus. Repertoires were generated with immunoSEQ multiplex PCR, while TCRdb's copy carries only in-frame clones and drops some. The sample holds under 850,000 clones, roughly 90% seen once. These data also featured in a second study, about human thymus T cells.

The sequenced sample consisted of thymocytes. The receptors derive from a boy under three years old with a congenital heart defect.

This chain connects TRBV27 to TRBJ1-2; maybe TRBD1 (6 bases). Germline V lookup: CDR1 MNHEY, CDR2 SMNVEV (reference sequence). V was pared by 5 bases and J by 3 bases, with 16 bases between. CDR3 length: 15 amino acids. The CDR3 bases are TGTGCCAGCAGTCCCCGACAGGTGGCTGACTATGGCTACACCTTC. Its protein product is CASSPRQVADYGYTF.

This chain joins TRBV11-2 and TRBJ1-4; D unresolved. This CDR3 has 13 residues. Trimming pared 1 base from V and 6 bases from J, leaving 6 bases between. Germline V gives CDR1 SGHAT, CDR2 FQNNGV. The CDR3 protein is CASSLVWHEKLFF. The CDR3 DNA follows: TGTGCCAGCAGCTTAGTCTGGCATGAAAAACTGTTTTTT.

This chain connects TRBV5-4 to TRBJ1-2; 8 bases map to TRBD1. V shed 3 bases, J shed 4 bases, and the junction held 8 bases outside the gene matches. Germline values: CDR1 SGHNT, CDR2 YYREEE (reference sequence). CDR3 size: 15 residues. The CDR3 here is CASSCWTGTPYGYTF. Written as DNA, the CDR3 is TGTGCCAGCAGCTGCTGGACAGGGACCCCCTATGGCTACACCTTC.

This clone was recorded a few times. J is TRBJ2-7 and V is TRBV11-3; TRBD2 matches 7 bases. With V trimmed by 5 bases and J by 3 bases, 13 bases remained unmatched. Germline CDR1 SGHNT, CDR2 YENEEA. The CDR3 covers 16 residues. The CDR3 protein is CASSPHKQRDIYEQYF. CDR3 sequence (DNA): TGTGCCAGCAGCCCTCATAAACAGCGGGATATCTACGAGCAGTACTTC.

This rearrangement joins TRBV25-1 to TRBJ2-1; TRBD2 agrees at 12 bases. This CDR3 region has 15 residues. The junction had 5 bases not matched to a gene; V was cut back by 3 bases and J by 8 bases. Germline loops: CDR1 MGHDK, CDR2 SYGVNS. DNA of the CDR3: TGTGCCAGCAGTGAGACTAGCGGGAGTGTGGATGAGCAGTTCTTC. Translation gives CASSETSGSVDEQFF.

The gene calls are TRBV11-2 and TRBJ2-3; D possibly corresponds to TRBD2 (6 bases). Trimming stripped 0 bases from V and 1 base from J, with 14 bases between. CDR1 and CDR2 from the germline V gene are SGHAT and FQNNGV. There are 17 residues in the CDR3. As DNA, the CDR3 is TGTGCCAGCAGCTTAGAGTGGGAGCGGGCGGGCACAGATACGCAGTATTTT. Translated: CASSLEWERAGTDTQYF.

This rearrangement joins TRBV5-6 to TRBJ2-2; possibly TRBD2 for D (5 bases). The V gene lost 4 bases and the J gene lost 0 bases, with 16 bases spanning the gap. The CDR3 is 17 amino acids. The germline CDR1 and CDR2 sequences are SGHDT and YYEEEE. This chain's CDR3 is CASSPTRYGPNTGELFF. In DNA, the CDR3 is TGTGCCAGCAGCCCCACTAGATACGGTCCGAACACCGGGGAGCTGTTTTTT.

This clone was counted once. The chain links TRBV27 to TRBJ1-5; TRBD1 matches at 10 bases. This CDR3 comprises 17 residues. Trimming at V came to 5 bases and at J to 0 bases, leaving 7 bases not matched to a gene. In germline, CDR1 is MNHEY, CDR2 SMNVEV (reference sequence). DNA of the CDR3: TGTGCCAGCAGTCCGAGGGACAGGGGCTATAGCAATCAGCCCCAGCATTTT. Protein sequence: CASSPRDRGYSNQPQHF.

This clone was recorded once. The chain joins TRBV27 to TRBJ2-7, with 8 bases lining up with TRBD1. This CDR3 has 14 residues. The V gene's germline CDR1 is MNHEY and CDR2 SMNVEV (reference sequence). V was clipped by 4 bases and J by 3 bases; unmatched bases: 5. The CDR3, as DNA: TGTGCCAGCAGTTCGACAGGGGCAAACTACGAGCAGTACTTC. Translation: CASSSTGANYEQYF.